Below, 2 T cell receptor beta chains from the same sample are listed, as sequenced in a study of cytomegalovirus exposure and HLA in healthy donors. The PCR used 60 Vbeta and 13 Jbeta primers. Repertoires were generated with immunoSEQ multiplex PCR, while TCRdb's copy carries only in-frame clones and drops some. Here the sample spans approximately 74,000 clones, approximately 57% being singletons. Sequencing was done on a sample of PBMCs. Every receptor here comes from a man aged 25 to 40 in good health and CMV-seropositive.

V is TRBV6-6 and J is TRBJ1-2; D unclear. V dropped 0 bases and J dropped 6 bases, with 14 bases sitting between them. The germline CDR1 and CDR2 sequences are MNHNY and SVGAGI (reference sequence). This CDR3 has 15 amino acids. The CDR3 DNA is TGTGCCAGCAGTTACTCTCCCCAACCCGGGGATGGCTACACCTTC. Residues: CASSYSPQPGDGYTF.

This clone has a handful of counts. This rearrangement joins TRBV5-5 to TRBJ1-2; D remains ambiguous. Looked up from germline, CDR1 is SGHKS and CDR2 is YYEKEE (reference sequence). Trimming pared 0 bases from V and 6 bases from J, leaving 3 bases between. This CDR3 has 11 residues. The CDR3 DNA reads as TGTGCCAGCAGCTTGGCGGATGGCTACACCTTC. Translated: CASSLADGYTF.